This T cell receptor beta chain was identified during a study of T cell changes during pregnancy in multiple sclerosis. Assay used: immunoSEQ multiplex PCR; TCRdb lists only in-frame clones, some missing. The sample comprises 90,000 to 95,000 clones, roughly 93% of which are singletons, and around 2.3% rests with the top ten. Germline values: CDR1 SEHNR, CDR2 FQNEAQ (reference sequence). The CDR3 is made up of 17 amino acids. Trimming removed 5 bases from V and 0 bases from J; junction bases left unmatched: 8. The gene calls are TRBV7-9 and TRBJ2-7, with 12 bases matching TRBD2. The sequences come from peripheral blood, collected in the third trimester of pregnancy. This receptor was identified in a female donor with multiple sclerosis, enrolled in a pregnancy study. In DNA, the CDR3 is TGTGCCAGCAGCATCCGACTAGCGGGAGTGAGCTCCTACGAGCAGTACTTC. Protein: CASSIRLAGVSSYEQYF.